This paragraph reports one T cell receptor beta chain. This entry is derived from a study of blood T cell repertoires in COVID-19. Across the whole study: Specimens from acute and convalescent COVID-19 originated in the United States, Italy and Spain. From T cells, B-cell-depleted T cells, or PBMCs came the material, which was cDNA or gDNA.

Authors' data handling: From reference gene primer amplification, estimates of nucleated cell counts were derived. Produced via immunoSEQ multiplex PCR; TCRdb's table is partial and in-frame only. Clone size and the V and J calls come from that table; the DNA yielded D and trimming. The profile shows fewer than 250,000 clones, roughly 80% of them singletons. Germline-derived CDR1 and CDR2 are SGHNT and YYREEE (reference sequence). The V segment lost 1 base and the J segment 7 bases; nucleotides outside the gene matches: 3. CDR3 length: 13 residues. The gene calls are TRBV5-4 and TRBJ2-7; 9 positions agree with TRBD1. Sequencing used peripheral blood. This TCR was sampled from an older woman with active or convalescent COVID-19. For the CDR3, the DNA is TGTGCCAGCAGCTTGACCGGGACAGGGGAGCAGTACGTC. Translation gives CASSLTGTGEQYV.